These 26 T cell receptor beta chains originate from one sample sequenced in a study of cytomegalovirus exposure and HLA in healthy donors. Sequenced by immunoSEQ multiplex PCR; TCRdb stores in-frame clones only, minus some. In the table there are more than 80,000 clones, roughly 95% of which are singletons. The sequenced sample was PBMCs. The receptors shown here come from a woman between 18 and 29 years old in good health and CMV-seronegative.

The rearrangement joins TRBV6-1 to TRBJ2-5; 9 bases line up with TRBD1. From germline, CDR1 is MNHNS and CDR2 SASEGT. V was pared by 5 bases and J by 1 base, with 5 bases of the junction left unmatched. The length of the CDR3 is 15 residues. DNA for the CDR3: TGTGCCAGCAGTCTTATGACAGGGGGCCAAGAGACCCAGTACTTC. Translating it yields CASSLMTGGQETQYF.

The V and J genes are TRBV6-4 and TRBJ2-5, with TRBD1 matching over 8 bases. This CDR3 contains 16 residues. V shed 0 bases and J 4 bases; nucleotides not matched to a gene: 7. Germline CDR1 MRHNA, CDR2 SNTAGT. CDR3 in amino acids: CASSDSGRGRGETQYF. DNA for the CDR3: TGTGCCAGCAGTGACTCTGGCAGGGGGCGGGGAGAGACCCAGTACTTC.

The chain joins TRBV29-1 to TRBJ2-7; 9 bases are shared with TRBD1. CDR3 length: 11 amino acids. CDR1 and CDR2 from the germline V gene are SQVTM and ANQGSEA. The ends lost 7 bases at V and 4 bases at J; junction bases unmatched: 2. CDR3 sequence (DNA): TGCAGCGGCGGGACAGGGTACGAGCAGTACTTC. Protein sequence: CSGGTGYEQYF.

This chain connects TRBV7-9 to TRBJ1-2, with 8 positions matching TRBD1. Germline CDR1 is SEHNR and CDR2 is FQNEAQ (reference sequence). The V segment lost 5 bases and the J segment 11 bases; nucleotides outside the gene matches: 10. The CDR3 runs to 13 residues. CDR3 nucleotides: TGTGCCAGCAGCAAGGGACAGGAACTGGGTTACACCTTC. Translating gives CASSKGQELGYTF.

This clone was observed once. The chain uses TRBV27 and TRBJ2-1; 7 bases align to TRBD2. CDR3 length equals 15 residues. CDR1 is MNHEY and CDR2 is SMNVEV in the germline V gene (reference sequence). The trim removed 3 bases at V and 5 bases at J, leaving 7 bases unmatched. CDR3 bases: TGTGCCAGCAGTTTCGGGCTAGCGGTAAACAATGAGCAGTTCTTC. Translation: CASSFGLAVNNEQFF.

This chain links TRBV27 with TRBJ1-2, with D tentatively TRBD1 (6 bases). CDR3 length: 15 amino acids. Germline V gene data show CDR1 as MNHEY and CDR2 as SMNVEV (reference sequence). Trimming cost V 0 bases and J 8 bases, with 16 bases left between them. The CDR3 loop reads CASSLSVAGGRGYTF. In DNA form, the CDR3 reads TGTGCCAGCAGTTTATCGGTAGCGGGGGGGCGCGGCTACACCTTC.

V usage is TRBV2 and J usage is TRBJ2-5; possibly TRBD2 for D (5 bases). Germline values: CDR1 SNHLY, CDR2 FYNNEI. The germline V and J ends were trimmed by 10 bases and 0 bases, with 15 bases remaining between them. This CDR3 contains 14 residues. CDR3 bases: TGTGCCACTAGAGGGCAGCTCTACCAAGAGACCCAGTACTTC. Its protein product is CATRGQLYQETQYF.

The chain couples TRBV18 to TRBJ2-2; D is unresolved. Germline-derived CDR1 and CDR2 are KGHSH and LQKENI. This CDR3 has 16 residues. V gave up 0 bases and J gave up 4 bases, with 12 bases separating them. The CDR3 bases are TGTGCCAGCTCACCACCGCCCATAACTCCCACCGGGGAGCTGTTTTTT. Amino acids: CASSPPPITPTGELFF. Based on the CDR3 plus reference TRBV18 and TRBJ2-2, the full variable domain is NAGVMQNPRHLVRRRGQEARLRCSPMKGHSHVYWYRQLPEEGLKFMVYLQKENIIDESGMPKERFSAEFPKEGPSILRIQQVVRGDSAAYFCASSPPPITPTGELFFGEGSRLTVL.

The gene calls are TRBV23-1 and TRBJ2-5; tentatively, D is TRBD1 (6 bases). TRBV23-1 is an ORF, with its function uncertain. V gave up 0 bases and J gave up 3 bases, with 8 bases separating them. CDR3 length: 14 amino acids. The CDR3 DNA follows: TGCGCCAGCAGTCAATCGGACAGAAAAGAGACCCAGTACTTC. It yields the protein CASSQSDRKETQYF.

The gene calls are TRBV10-1 and TRBJ2-2, with TRBD2 identical over 8 bases. CDR3 length: 19 residues. CDR1 is WNHNN and CDR2 is SYGVQD in the germline V gene (reference sequence). V shed 5 bases and J 5 bases; nucleotides not matched to a gene: 19. The CDR3 here is CASSPKRRLAPVETGELFF. CDR3 in DNA: TGCGCCAGCAGTCCGAAAAGACGACTAGCGCCAGTGGAGACCGGGGAGCTGTTTTTT.

The chain combines TRBV4-1 with TRBJ1-2; possibly TRBD1 for D (6 bases). V lost 1 base and J 0 bases, leaving 6 bases between the germline ends. Germline loops: CDR1 MGHRA, CDR2 YSYEKL. The CDR3 is 14 amino acids. The CDR3 coding sequence is TGCGCCAGCAGCCAAGGGACAGCTAACTATGGCTACACCTTC. This translates into CASSQGTANYGYTF.

V and J are TRBV28 and TRBJ2-6; no clear D. Looked up from germline, CDR1 is MDHEN and CDR2 is SYDVKM. V was trimmed by 2 bases and J by 4 bases, leaving 6 bases between them. This CDR3 spans 14 amino acids. The CDR3 bases are TGTGCCAGCAGTTTAGCGTTGGGGGCCAACGTCCTGACTTTC. Protein: CASSLALGANVLTF. The full variable domain, its missing parts supplied by reference TRBV28 and TRBJ2-6, is DVKVTQSSRYLVKRTGEKVFLECVQDMDHENMFWYRQDPGLGLRLIYFSYDVKMKEKGDIPEGYSVSREKKERFSLILESASTNQTSMYLCASSLALGANVLTFGAGSRLTVL.

This chain uses TRBV19 with TRBJ2-1; perhaps TRBD1 as D (5 bases). CDR1 is LNHDA, CDR2 SQIVND, per germline (reference sequence). Trimming cost V 2 bases and J 10 bases, with 12 bases left between them. There are 13 residues in the CDR3. The CDR3 nucleotides are TGTGCCAGTAGTATAACGTTAAGGACAGAGCAGTTCTTC. It yields the protein CASSITLRTEQFF.

This rearrangement joins TRBV18 to TRBJ1-6; D may be TRBD1 (5 bases). The V gene's germline CDR1 is KGHSH and CDR2 LQKENI. This CDR3 is 15 amino acids long. V was trimmed by 5 bases and J by 9 bases, leaving 17 bases between them. CDR3 sequence reads: CASSSAGPRGSPLHF. DNA for the CDR3: TGTGCCAGCTCATCGGCGGGGCCACGGGGTTCACCCCTCCACTTT.

This clone was found a few times. The rearrangement joins TRBV11-2 to TRBJ1-2; D may be TRBD1 (5 bases). Looked up from germline, CDR1 is SGHAT and CDR2 is FQNNGV. The CDR3 runs to 15 residues. V lost 2 bases and J 7 bases, leaving 17 bases between the germline ends. This chain's CDR3 is CASSLYALPGVGYTF. CDR3 DNA: TGTGCCAGCAGCTTATACGCGCTGCCGGGGGTTGGCTACACCTTC.

This sequence joins TRBV5-1 and TRBJ2-1; D perhaps matches TRBD1 (6 bases). Trimming cost V 3 bases and J 2 bases, with 9 bases left between them. The germline CDR1 and CDR2 sequences are SGHRS and YFSETQ. CDR3 length: 14 amino acids. The CDR3 sequence: CASSWDNAYNEQFF. CDR3 bases: TGCGCCAGCAGCTGGGACAATGCCTACAATGAGCAGTTCTTC.

The J gene is TRBJ2-3, the V gene TRBV9, with TRBD1 matching over 9 bases. Germline loops: CDR1 SGDLS, CDR2 YYNGEE. The CDR3 covers 16 residues. V was clipped by 3 bases and J by 7 bases; unmatched bases: 12. The chain's CDR3 is CASSAPRTGDTNTQYF. CDR3 sequence (DNA): TGTGCCAGCAGCGCGCCCAGGACAGGGGATACTAATACGCAGTATTTT.

As for this clone: Because the CDR3's place on the DNA is in doubt, the DNA is left out and the CDR3 is given as listed by TCRdb. The chain links TRBV28 to TRBJ1-1; no DNA check was done on the table's D call, TRBD1. From germline, CDR1 is MDHEN and CDR2 SYDVKM. Including both end residues, the CDR3 is 18 amino acids long. This chain's CDR3 is CASNQLNLRHFGNTEAFF.

The chain carries TRBV7-7 and TRBJ2-2; TRBD1 is a possible D gene (5 bases). The CDR3 has 15 amino acids. The V gene lost 5 bases and the J gene lost 1 base, with 11 bases spanning the gap. The germline CDR1 and CDR2 sequences are SSHAT and FNYEAQ (reference sequence). CDR3 region: CASSHGQGNTGELFF. In nucleotides, the CDR3 is TGTGCCAGCAGCCACGGACAAGGGAACACCGGGGAGCTGTTTTTT. The variable domain in full, with the rest retrieved from reference TRBV7-7 and TRBJ2-2, is GAGVSQSPRYKVTKRGQDVTLRCDPISSHATLYWYQQALGQGPEFLTYFNYEAQPDKSGLPSDRFSAERPEGSISTLTIQRTEQRDSAMYRCASSHGQGNTGELFFGEGSRLTVL.

This sequence joins TRBV5-1 and TRBJ2-2, with a possible D match to TRBD1 (6 bases). Germline assignment: CDR1 SGHRS and CDR2 YFSETQ. CDR3 size: 15 residues. Trimming stripped 5 bases from V and 6 bases from J, with 17 bases between. The CDR3 loop reads CASRANQGNPGELFF. The CDR3 DNA sequence: TGCGCCAGCAGAGCAAATCAGGGGAATCCCGGGGAGCTGTTTTTT.

The chain employs TRBV13 and TRBJ2-3; a weak D match, TRBD2 (6 bases). Germline V gene lookup returns CDR1 PRHDT and CDR2 FYEKMQ (reference sequence). Deletions cut 11 bases from V and 4 bases from J, with 19 bases between. The CDR3 contains 14 residues. The CDR3 DNA is TGTGCCGTCTGGGACTCGATGAGACCAGATACGCAGTATTTT. The encoded protein is CAVWDSMRPDTQYF.

The J gene is TRBJ2-7, the V gene TRBV28, with 10 bases fitting TRBD2. This CDR3 is built from 20 residues. V lost 1 base, J lost 3 bases, and 18 bases stayed unmatched. Germline V gene sequence: CDR1 MDHEN, CDR2 SYDVKM. The CDR3, as DNA: TGTGCCAGCAGTTTATTCAGTAATCTAGCGGGAGTGACGCCCCTCTACGAGCAGTACTTC. It specifies CASSLFSNLAGVTPLYEQYF.

The V call is TRBV28, the J call TRBJ1-2; weak D call: TRBD1 (5 bases). V lost 5 bases, J lost 6 bases, and 10 bases lay in between. The CDR3 extends over 12 amino acids. In germline, CDR1 is MDHEN, CDR2 SYDVKM. This chain's CDR3 is CASSTGGNGYTF. CDR3 DNA sequence: TGTGCCAGCAGTACGGGGGGAAATGGCTACACCTTC.

In this sample, this clone turned up once. The chain couples TRBV7-2 to TRBJ2-3; weak D call: TRBD2 (7 bases). Looked up from germline, CDR1 is SGHTA and CDR2 is FQGNSA. Trimming pared 6 bases from V and 4 bases from J, leaving 23 bases between. The CDR3 loop spans 17 amino acids. CDR3 residues: CASSLKGGSLSADTQYF. The CDR3 coding sequence is TGTGCCAGCAGTCTTAAGGGGGGGAGTCTCAGCGCAGATACGCAGTATTTT. The whole variable domain, filled in from reference TRBV7-2 and TRBJ2-3, reads GAGVSQSPSNKVTEKGKDVELRCDPISGHTALYWYRQSLGQGLEFLIYFQGNSAPDKSGLPSDRFSAERTGGSVSTLTIQRTQQEDSAVYLCASSLKGGSLSADTQYFGPGTRLTVL.

The V gene is TRBV9, the J gene TRBJ1-2, with TRBD1 as a possible D gene (6 bases). Germline V gene lookup returns CDR1 SGDLS and CDR2 YYNGEE. The length of the CDR3 is 16 residues. With 3 bases removed from V and 6 bases from J, the gap between germline ends came to 21 bases. CDR3: CASSGPTPRQGHGYTF. CDR3 DNA: TGTGCCAGCAGCGGGCCCACCCCGCGGCAGGGGCATGGCTACACCTTC.

The chain is built from TRBV14 and TRBJ1-4, with TRBD1 matching 7 bases. CDR3 length: 13 amino acids. CDR1 and CDR2 (germline): SGHDN, FVKESK. The ends lost 5 bases at V and 8 bases at J; junction bases unmatched: 5. CDR3: CASSFRQGEKLFF. The CDR3 DNA is TGTGCCAGCAGCTTTCGACAGGGAGAAAAACTGTTTTTT. The variable domain in full, completed from reference TRBV14 and TRBJ1-4, reads EAGVTQFPSHSVIEKGQTVTLRCDPISGHDNLYWYRRVMGKEIKFLLHFVKESKQDESGMPNNRFLAERTGGTYSTLKVQPAELEDSGVYFCASSFRQGEKLFFGSGTQLSVL.